The text below deals with one T cell receptor beta chain. Its antigen is not identified. PCR involved 60 Vbeta and 13 Jbeta primers. Clones were sequenced by immunoSEQ multiplex PCR, and TCRdb holds only the in-frame ones, with some missing. The table lists roughly 110,000 clones, more than 60% of them singletons. This sample stems from a study of cytomegalovirus exposure and HLA in healthy donors. Study details: T cells numbering about 179 million yielded roughly 120 million unique TCR beta sequences in an earlier analysis.

V was trimmed by 3 bases and J by 6 bases, leaving 13 bases between them. CDR1 and CDR2 (germline): LNHDA, SQIVND (reference sequence). The CDR3 is 14 amino acids. Study-level points and caveats: Later analysis showed TCR association rates varying by HLA locus, highest for DRB1 and lowest for HLA-C. 164 TCR beta chains were listed as cytomegalovirus-associated. TCR beta V- and J-gene trimming, according to a later analysis, was linked to a missense DCLRE1C variant.

This TCR came from a woman in her 50s in good health and CMV-seropositive. V gene TRBV19 combines with J gene TRBJ2-3; no firm D call. Sequencing was carried out using PBMCs. CDR3 DNA: TGTGCCAGTAGTATCGTGCAGGCCAGGGATACGCAGTATTTT. Translated, it gives CASSIVQARDTQYF. The variable domain in full, with the rest retrieved from reference TRBV19 and TRBJ2-3, is DGGITQSPKYLFRKEGQNVTLSCEQNLNHDAMYWYRQDPGQGLRLIYYSQIVNDFQKGDIAEGYSVSREKKESFPLTVTSAQKNPTAFYLCASSIVQARDTQYFGPGTRLTVL.